Following are 30 T cell receptor beta chains from one sample sequenced in a study of CD8+CD57+ T cells in acquired aplastic anemia. Genomic DNA provided the template from which TCR beta VDJ and CDR3 profiles were obtained. TCRdb re-analysed the reads in MiXCR, keeping a single row per CDR3 protein. The sample records hundreds of thousands of distinct CDR3 sequences, around 30% being singletons. Sequenced patients had shown CD8+CD57+ cell expansion by flow cytometry. The sample comprised sorted CD4+, CD8+, or CD8+CD57+ T cells (not recorded which) from PBMCs. These receptor sequences come from a human donor with aplastic anemia.

This clonotype was seen at least ten times. This chain joins TRBV24-1 and TRBJ2-1; D is perhaps TRBD1 or TRBD2 (5 bases each). The V gene lost 4 bases and the J gene lost 4 bases, with 13 bases spanning the gap. Germline CDR1 reads KGHDR; CDR2 reads SFDVKD. CDR3 length equals 15 residues. CDR3 DNA sequence: TGTGCCACCAGTGAATCTGGGACCGTGTACAATGAGCAGTTCTTC. It codes for CATSESGTVYNEQFF.

This clonotype came up many times. The chain recombines TRBV29-1 with TRBJ1-2; D perhaps matches TRBD1 (6 bases). CDR1 SQVTM and CDR2 ANQGSEA come from the germline V gene. CDR3 length equals 11 residues. V dropped 4 bases and J dropped 8 bases, with 11 bases sitting between them. The CDR3 protein is CSVAHGQGYTF. In DNA, the CDR3 is TGCAGCGTTGCGCACGGACAGGGCTACACCTTC.

Worth noting for this clonotype: A clone one base away is much larger, so this may be a read error. The chain couples TRBV10-3 to TRBJ2-5; D possibly corresponds to TRBD1 (6 bases). The CDR3 is 14 residues long. Per the germline V gene, CDR1 is ENHRY and CDR2 is SYGVKD. Here the CDR3 reads CAISLGPGQETQHF. The CDR3 DNA is TGTGCCATCAGCCTGGGGCCGGGACAAGAGACCCAGCACTTC.

Regarding this clonotype: Sequence at one end of the junction differs from germline and may be a read error. The V call is TRBV18, the J call TRBJ1-6; TRBD1 matches 7 bases. CDR1 KGHSH and CDR2 LQKENI come from the germline V gene. The CDR3 has 21 residues. Here the CDR3 reads CASLPPQGQHTLNSYNSPLHF. CDR3 bases: TGTGCCAGCTTACCACCACAGGGACAGCACACCCTAAACTCCTATAATTCACCCCTCCACTTT.

The chain employs TRBV10-3 and TRBJ1-2; D is undetermined. The length of the CDR3 is 13 residues. Germline-derived CDR1 and CDR2 are ENHRY and SYGVKD. Trimming removed 4 bases at V and 9 bases at J, with 15 bases between. CDR3 nucleotides: TGTGCCATCAGTGGGAACGACGCAAGAAGCTACACCTTC. This translates into CAISGNDARSYTF.

This clonotype showed up many times. This chain links TRBV2 with TRBJ2-7, with D perhaps matching TRBD1 (6 bases). V shed 4 bases and J shed 2 bases, with 15 bases lying between them. Looked up from germline, CDR1 is SNHLY and CDR2 is FYNNEI. The CDR3 length is 15 residues. The CDR3 spells CASSVQGYGPYEQYF. The CDR3, as DNA: TGTGCCAGCAGTGTACAGGGTTACGGGCCCTACGAGCAGTACTTC.

Comments on this clonotype: Germline and junction disagree at one end, which may indicate a read error. V and J are TRBV12-3 or TRBV12-4 and TRBJ2-1, with D unresolved. This CDR3 spans 11 amino acids. CDR3 loop: CASSPFHEQSF. The CDR3 DNA reads TGTGCCAGCAGTCCCTTCCATGAGCAGTCCTTC.

Many counts were recorded for this clonotype. The V gene is TRBV2, the J gene TRBJ2-1; 7 bases are a match to TRBD2. This CDR3 is built from 12 residues. Germline CDR1 is SNHLY and CDR2 is FYNNEI. The V gene end was trimmed by 6 bases and the J gene end by 10 bases; junction bases not matched to a gene: 6. CDR3 nucleotides: TGTGCCAGCAGACCCAATAGCGGGGAGCAGTTCTTC. It translates to CASRPNSGEQFF.

This clonotype was found once. This rearrangement joins TRBV25-1 to TRBJ2-7; 10 positions agree with TRBD1. In germline, CDR1 is MGHDK, CDR2 SYGVNS. V shed 5 bases and J 7 bases; nucleotides not matched to a gene: 20. This CDR3 region has 18 residues. The CDR3 loop reads CASSQSMGQGSSYNEQYF. In DNA form, the CDR3 reads TGTGCCAGCAGTCAATCCATGGGACAGGGGAGCTCCTACAATGAGCAGTACTTC.

CDR3 nucleotide sequence: TGTGCCAGCAGTACCCAAATGGGACAGTCGGATCAGCCCCAGCATTTT. Its translation is CASSTQMGQSDQPQHF. The genes are TRBV6-4 and TRBJ1-5, with 7 bases that match TRBD1. Trimming took 5 bases from V and 5 from J; bases not matched to a gene: 12. The germline gives CDR1 MRHNA, CDR2 SNTAGT. This CDR3 is built from 16 residues.

The rearrangement links TRBV7-2 to TRBJ1-2, with unresolved D. The CDR3 is 15 amino acids. Germline-derived CDR1 and CDR2 are SGHTA and FQGNSA. Trimming cost V 0 bases and J 4 bases, with 12 bases left between them. The CDR3 sequence: CASSLATAAGYGYTF. The CDR3, as DNA: TGTGCCAGCAGCTTAGCGACGGCAGCTGGCTATGGCTACACCTTC. The whole variable domain, remainder taken from reference TRBV7-2 and TRBJ1-2, is GAGVSQSPSNKVTEKGKDVELRCDPISGHTALYWYRQSLGQGLEFLIYFQGNSAPDKSGLPSDRFSAERTGGSVSTLTIQRTQQEDSAVYLCASSLATAAGYGYTFGSGTRLTVV.

This clonotype has at least ten counts. The rearrangement joins TRBV24-1 to TRBJ2-7, with 8 bases matching TRBD2. With V trimmed by 1 base and J by 1 base, 23 bases remained unmatched. Germline assignment: CDR1 KGHDR and CDR2 SFDVKD. The CDR3 contains 22 residues. The CDR3 DNA reads TGTGCCACCAGTGATTTCCGTGGCCAGTCCCTTTTGCGGGGGGAGACATCCTACGAGCAGTACTTC. Amino acid sequence: CATSDFRGQSLLRGETSYEQYF.

J is TRBJ2-2 and V is TRBV7-2, with unresolved D. V was clipped by 0 bases and J by 1 base, with 6 bases between them. The CDR3 has 15 residues. Germline-derived CDR1 and CDR2 are SGHTA and FQGNSA. The CDR3 reads CASSLARKNTGELFF. The CDR3 nucleotides are TGTGCCAGCAGCTTAGCAAGAAAGAACACCGGGGAGCTGTTTTTT.

This clonotype was recorded many times. The V and J genes are TRBV29-1 and TRBJ2-3; possible D gene TRBD2, 6 bases. Germline CDR1 is SQVTM and CDR2 is ANQGSEA. V lost 4 bases to trimming and J lost 4 bases, with 12 bases between them. There are 13 residues in the CDR3. CDR3 in amino acids: CSVVGTGADTQYF. The CDR3 DNA sequence: TGCAGCGTTGTGGGGACTGGGGCAGATACGCAGTATTTT.

Of note for this clonotype: The conserved phenylalanine or tryptophan normally closing the CDR3 is absent here, so this likely arose from a read error. The chain couples TRBV10-3 to TRBJ1-2; possible D gene TRBD1, 5 bases. The CDR3 has 14 amino acids. Germline V gene data show CDR1 as ENHRY and CDR2 as SYGVKD. With 10 bases removed from V and 6 bases from J, the gap between germline ends came to 21 bases. CDR3 sequence: CASLRRWDGDGYTL. CDR3 coding DNA: TGTGCCAGCCTTCGTCGATGGGACGGAGATGGCTACACCCTC.

This clonotype has just a few counts. The chain employs TRBV5-1 and TRBJ1-1; unclear D gene. Trimming took off 2 bases at V and 5 bases at J, with 16 bases between the two ends. There are 15 residues in the CDR3. From germline, CDR1 is SGHRS and CDR2 YFSETQ. In DNA, the CDR3 is TGCGCCAGCAGCTTTGGAGGTTTCAAGGAGACTGAAGCTTTCTTT. Its translation: CASSFGGFKETEAFF.

This clonotype was detected ten times or more. This sequence joins TRBV7-7 and TRBJ2-1, with D maybe TRBD2 (6 bases). Per germline, CDR1 SSHAT and CDR2 FNYEAQ (reference sequence). The CDR3 is 13 amino acids. The CDR3 loop reads CASGKTRYNEQFF. As DNA, the CDR3 is TGTGCTAGCGGAAAGACTAGGTACAATGAGCAGTTCTTC.

Only a few counts were recorded for this clonotype. V gene TRBV7-2 combines with J gene TRBJ1-2, with 9 bases identical to TRBD1. Germline CDR1 and CDR2: SGHTA and FQGNSA. This CDR3 has 14 residues. Trimming cost V 4 bases and J 8 bases; bases outside gene matches: 8. The CDR3 DNA sequence: TGTGCCAGCAGCTCCCTACAGGGGGCGCGGGGCTACACCTTC. Translating it yields CASSSLQGARGYTF.

This clonotype was picked up many times. The chain combines TRBV7-6 with TRBJ2-3, with 8 positions matching TRBD1. V shed 5 bases, J shed 6 bases, and the junction held 7 bases outside the gene matches. This CDR3 is built from 14 residues. CDR1 is SGHVS and CDR2 is FNYEAQ in the germline V gene. CDR3 in DNA: TGTGCCAGCAGCCTTAGGACAGGGTCCGATACGCAGTATTTT. Residues: CASSLRTGSDTQYF.

This clonotype was counted a few times. This chain joins TRBV7-9 and TRBJ1-2; 7 bases match TRBD1. This CDR3 is built from 13 residues. V was pared by 6 bases and J by 4 bases, with 5 bases of the junction left unmatched. CDR1 and CDR2 (germline): SEHNR, FQNEAQ (reference sequence). The CDR3 loop reads CASREQGLYGYTF. Here the CDR3 DNA reads TGTGCCAGCAGAGAACAGGGGCTCTATGGCTACACCTTC.

The sample holds many counts of this clonotype. The rearrangement uses TRBV24-1 and TRBJ2-2, with D unresolved. The CDR3 loop spans 12 amino acids. Deletions cut 7 bases from V and 6 bases from J, with 8 bases between. Germline V lookup: CDR1 KGHDR, CDR2 SFDVKD. CDR3 DNA sequence: TGTGCCACCAGGGATGGGTCCGGGGAGCTGTTTTTT. As protein: CATRDGSGELFF.

Points on this clonotype: At one boundary the junction diverges from the germline segment, which might be a read error. The rearrangement links TRBV5-1 to TRBJ2-2; TRBD1 matches at 9 bases. CDR1 is SGHRS and CDR2 is YFSETQ in the germline V gene. The CDR3 is 15 amino acids. The CDR3 is CASLTTGGATEELFF. CDR3 DNA sequence: TGCGCCAGCCTCACTACAGGGGGCGCGACCGAGGAGCTGTTTTTT.

The table lists this clonotype with many counts. The V call is TRBV2, the J call TRBJ2-7; 7 bases map to TRBD1. V trimming: 6 bases; J trimming: 0 bases; junction bases outside the gene matches: 5. Germline V gives CDR1 SNHLY, CDR2 FYNNEI. CDR3 length: 14 amino acids. CDR3 DNA: TGTGCCAGCAGAAGACAGGGCGACTCCTACGAGCAGTACTTC. Encoded protein: CASRRQGDSYEQYF.

The table lists this clonotype with a few counts. V gene TRBV12-3 or TRBV12-4 combines with J gene TRBJ1-2; D is undetermined. V lost 9 bases to trimming and J lost 0 bases, with 20 bases between them. The CDR3 sequence is 16 residues long. The CDR3 loop reads CASDRIRRSANYGYTF. The CDR3 DNA sequence: TGTGCCAGTGACCGAATCCGGCGGAGCGCTAACTATGGCTACACCTTC.

About this clonotype: The final CDR3 position lacks the conserved phenylalanine or tryptophan, pointing to a likely read error. This rearrangement joins TRBV7-2 to TRBJ2-7; D possibly uses TRBD1 or TRBD2 (5 bases each). The CDR3 runs to 14 residues. In germline, CDR1 is SGHTA, CDR2 FQGNSA. V lost 9 bases and J lost 3, with 18 bases in between. CDR3: CASSTGTEGYEQYL. The CDR3 nucleotides read TGTGCCAGTAGTACCGGGACGGAAGGCTACGAGCAGTACCTC.

The rearrangement uses TRBV7-8 and TRBJ1-5; weak D call: TRBD1 (5 bases). Trimming cost V 1 base and J 5 bases, with 15 bases left between them. The CDR3 has 16 residues. CDR1 is SGHVS, CDR2 FQNEAQ, per germline. The CDR3: CASSLGGVSLYQPQHF. CDR3 DNA sequence: TGTGCCAGCAGCTTAGGGGGGGTCAGTCTATATCAGCCCCAGCATTTT. The whole variable domain, filled in from reference TRBV7-8 and TRBJ1-5, reads GAGVSQSPRYKVAKRGQDVALRCDPISGHVSLFWYQQALGQGPEFLTYFQNEAQLDKSGLPSDRFFAERPEGSVSTLKIQRTQQEDSAVYLCASSLGGVSLYQPQHFGDGTRLSIL.

The genes are TRBV14 and TRBJ2-1, with D maybe TRBD2 (5 bases). The germline V gene encodes CDR1 SGHDN and CDR2 FVKESK. V was clipped by 0 bases and J by 7 bases, with 16 bases between them. CDR3 length: 16 amino acids. For the CDR3, the DNA is TGTGCCAGCAGCCAAGATCTGGGAGTTGGATGGAATGAGCAGTTCTTC. It encodes CASSQDLGVGWNEQFF.

The chain has TRBV9 and TRBJ2-7; maybe TRBD1 (6 bases). Germline values: CDR1 SGDLS, CDR2 YYNGEE. V dropped 4 bases and J dropped 7 bases, with 18 bases sitting between them. The CDR3 length is 14 residues. CDR3 DNA: TGTGCCAGCAGCCCCCCCGGGGACATGAGGGAGCAGTACTTC. This gives the protein CASSPPGDMREQYF.

This clonotype was counted only a few times. This sequence joins TRBV20-1 and TRBJ2-1; TRBD2 aligns across 9 bases. This CDR3 has 13 amino acids. V was clipped by 6 bases and J by 5 bases; unmatched bases: 5. The germline gives CDR1 DFQATT, CDR2 SNEGSKA (reference sequence). CDR3: CSARGGRDNEQFF. DNA for the CDR3: TGCAGTGCGCGGGGCGGGAGGGACAATGAGCAGTTCTTC.

This clonotype occurred a few times. At one boundary the junction diverges from the germline segment, which might be a read error. The chain has TRBV9 and TRBJ1-3; D may be TRBD1 (6 bases). The CDR3 has 14 amino acids. The germline V gene has CDR1 SGDLS and CDR2 YYNGEE. CDR3 nucleotide sequence: TGTGCCAGCAGCGTGGGGGCAGCTGGAACCACCATATATTTT. Encoded protein: CASSVGAAGTTIYF.